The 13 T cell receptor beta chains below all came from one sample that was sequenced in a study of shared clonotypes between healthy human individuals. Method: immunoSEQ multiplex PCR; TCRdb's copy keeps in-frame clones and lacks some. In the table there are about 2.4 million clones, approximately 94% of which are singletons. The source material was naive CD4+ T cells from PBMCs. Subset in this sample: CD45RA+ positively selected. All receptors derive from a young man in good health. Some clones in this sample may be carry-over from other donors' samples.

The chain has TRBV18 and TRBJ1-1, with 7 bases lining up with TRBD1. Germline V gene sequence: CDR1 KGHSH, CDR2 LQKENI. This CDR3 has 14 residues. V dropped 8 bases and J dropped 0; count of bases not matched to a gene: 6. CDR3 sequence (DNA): TGTGCCAGCAAGGCAGGGGGGGTGAACACTGAAGCTTTCTTT. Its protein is CASKAGGVNTEAFF.

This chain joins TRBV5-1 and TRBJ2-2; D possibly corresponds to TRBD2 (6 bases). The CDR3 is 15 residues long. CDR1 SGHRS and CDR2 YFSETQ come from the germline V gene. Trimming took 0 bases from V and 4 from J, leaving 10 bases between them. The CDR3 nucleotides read TGCGCCAGCAGCTTGGTGGCGGGACCCACCGGGGAGCTGTTTTTT. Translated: CASSLVAGPTGELFF.

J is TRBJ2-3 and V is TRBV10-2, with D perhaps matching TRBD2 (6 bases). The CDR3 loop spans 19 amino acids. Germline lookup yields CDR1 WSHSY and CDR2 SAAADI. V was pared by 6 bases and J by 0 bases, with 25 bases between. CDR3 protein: CASRPILGTEAPSTDTQYF. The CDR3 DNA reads TGCGCCAGCAGACCTATACTCGGGACTGAGGCGCCTAGCACAGATACGCAGTATTTT.

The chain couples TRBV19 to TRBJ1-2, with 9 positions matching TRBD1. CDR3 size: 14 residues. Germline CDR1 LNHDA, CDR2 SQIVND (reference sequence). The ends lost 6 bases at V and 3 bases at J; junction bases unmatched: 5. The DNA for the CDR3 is TGTGCCAGTAGAGGACAGGGGATAGACTATGGCTACACCTTC. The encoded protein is CASRGQGIDYGYTF.

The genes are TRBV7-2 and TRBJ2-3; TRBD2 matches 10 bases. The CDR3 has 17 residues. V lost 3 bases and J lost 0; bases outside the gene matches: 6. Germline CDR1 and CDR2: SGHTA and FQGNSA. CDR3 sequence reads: CASSFTSGVTSTDTQYF. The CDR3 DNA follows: TGTGCCAGCAGCTTCACTAGCGGGGTAACTAGCACAGATACGCAGTATTTT. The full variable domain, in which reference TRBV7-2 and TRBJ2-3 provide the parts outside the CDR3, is GAGVSQSPSNKVTEKGKDVELRCDPISGHTALYWYRQSLGQGLEFLIYFQGNSAPDKSGLPSDRFSAERTGGSVSTLTIQRTQQEDSAVYLCASSFTSGVTSTDTQYFGPGTRLTVL.

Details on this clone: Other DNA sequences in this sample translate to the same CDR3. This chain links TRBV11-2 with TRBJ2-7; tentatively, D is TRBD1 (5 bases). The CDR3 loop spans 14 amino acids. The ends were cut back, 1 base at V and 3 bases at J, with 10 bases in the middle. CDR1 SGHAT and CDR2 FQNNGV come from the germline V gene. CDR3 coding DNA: TGTGCCAGCAGCTTAGGGCAGGGAAACTACGAGCAGTACTTC. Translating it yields CASSLGQGNYEQYF.

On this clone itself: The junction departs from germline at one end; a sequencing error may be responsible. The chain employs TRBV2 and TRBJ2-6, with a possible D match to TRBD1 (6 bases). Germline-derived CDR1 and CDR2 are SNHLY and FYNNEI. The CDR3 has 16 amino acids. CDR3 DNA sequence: TGTGCCAGCAATGAAATGGGGGCGGGCGGGGCCAACGTCCTGACTTTC. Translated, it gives CASNEMGAGGANVLTF.

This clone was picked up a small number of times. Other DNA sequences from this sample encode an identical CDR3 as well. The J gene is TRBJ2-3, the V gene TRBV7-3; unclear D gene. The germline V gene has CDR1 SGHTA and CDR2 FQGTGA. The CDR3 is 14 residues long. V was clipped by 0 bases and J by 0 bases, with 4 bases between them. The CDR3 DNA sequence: TGTGCCAGCAGCTTAACGGCTAGCACAGATACGCAGTATTTT. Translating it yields CASSLTASTDTQYF.

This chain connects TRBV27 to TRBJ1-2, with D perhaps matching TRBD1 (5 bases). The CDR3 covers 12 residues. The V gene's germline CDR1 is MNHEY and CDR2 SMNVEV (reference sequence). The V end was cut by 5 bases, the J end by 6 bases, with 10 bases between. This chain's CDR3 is CASSQGRDGYTF. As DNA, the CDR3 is TGTGCCAGCAGTCAAGGCAGGGATGGCTACACCTTC.

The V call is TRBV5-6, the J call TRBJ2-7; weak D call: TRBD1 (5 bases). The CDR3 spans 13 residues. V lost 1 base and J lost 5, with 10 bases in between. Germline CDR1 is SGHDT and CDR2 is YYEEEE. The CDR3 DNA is TGTGCCAGCAGCTTGCTCAGGGCGGACGAGCAGTACTTC. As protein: CASSLLRADEQYF.

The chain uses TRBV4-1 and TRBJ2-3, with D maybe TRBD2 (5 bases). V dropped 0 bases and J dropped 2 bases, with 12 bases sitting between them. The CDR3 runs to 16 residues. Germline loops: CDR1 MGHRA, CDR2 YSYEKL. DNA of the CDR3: TGCGCCAGCAGCCAAGAAAGAGGGAGCTACACAGATACGCAGTATTTT. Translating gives CASSQERGSYTDTQYF.

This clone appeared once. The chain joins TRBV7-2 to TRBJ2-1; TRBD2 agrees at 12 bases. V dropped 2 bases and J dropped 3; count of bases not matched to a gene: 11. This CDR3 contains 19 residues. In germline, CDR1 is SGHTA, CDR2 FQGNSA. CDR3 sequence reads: CASSLRSASGRAFYNEQFF. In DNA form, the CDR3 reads TGTGCCAGCAGCTTACGATCGGCTAGCGGGAGGGCCTTCTACAATGAGCAGTTCTTC.

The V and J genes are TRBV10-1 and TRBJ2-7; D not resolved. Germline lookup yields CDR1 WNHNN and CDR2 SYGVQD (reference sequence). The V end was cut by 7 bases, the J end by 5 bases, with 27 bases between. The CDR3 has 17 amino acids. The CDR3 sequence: CASNGPEMVAVGNEQYF. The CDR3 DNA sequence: TGCGCCAGCAACGGCCCCGAAATGGTGGCGGTAGGAAACGAGCAGTACTTC.